This T cell receptor (beta chain) emerged from a study of breast tumors, draining lymph nodes, adjacent tissues. TCRdb reprocessed the multiplex PCR reads with MiXCR, giving one entry per CDR3 protein. The sample has approximately 100,000 distinct CDR3 sequences, roughly 20% seen once; the top ten hold 1% to 1.5%. Breast cancer patients provided tissue from their axillary draining lymph nodes. The germline V gene encodes CDR1 KGHSH and CDR2 LQKENI. CDR3 length: 14 residues. Trimming took 5 bases from V and 7 from J; bases not matched to a gene: 7. This receptor was obtained from a female donor with breast cancer. Some clones in this sample may be carry-over from other donors' samples. The sequencing sample was made of axillary lymph node tissue. The chain combines TRBV18 with TRBJ2-7, with 11 bases identical to TRBD2. The CDR3 reads CASSGLAGEGEQYF. In DNA form, the CDR3 reads TGTGCCAGCTCAGGACTAGCGGGTGAGGGGGAGCAGTACTTC.